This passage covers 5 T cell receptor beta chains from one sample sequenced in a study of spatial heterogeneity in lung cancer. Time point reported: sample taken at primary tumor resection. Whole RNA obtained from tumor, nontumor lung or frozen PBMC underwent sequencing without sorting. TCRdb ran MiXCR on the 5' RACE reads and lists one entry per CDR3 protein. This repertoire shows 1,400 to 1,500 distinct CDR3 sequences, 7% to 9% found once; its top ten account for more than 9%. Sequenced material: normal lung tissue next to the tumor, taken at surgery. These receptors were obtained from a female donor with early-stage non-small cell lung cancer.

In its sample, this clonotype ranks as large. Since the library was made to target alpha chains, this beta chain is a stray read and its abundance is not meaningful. CDR3: CASSQGAGRSGANVLTF. As DNA, the CDR3 is TGTGCCAGCAGCCAAGGAGCGGGGCGCTCTGGGGCCAACGTCCTGACTTTC. The chain is built from TRBV4-2 and TRBJ2-6; 7 bases map to TRBD2. V gave up 1 base and J gave up 0 bases; unmatched junction bases: 3. The CDR3 runs to 17 residues. From germline, CDR1 is LGHNA and CDR2 YNFKEQ.

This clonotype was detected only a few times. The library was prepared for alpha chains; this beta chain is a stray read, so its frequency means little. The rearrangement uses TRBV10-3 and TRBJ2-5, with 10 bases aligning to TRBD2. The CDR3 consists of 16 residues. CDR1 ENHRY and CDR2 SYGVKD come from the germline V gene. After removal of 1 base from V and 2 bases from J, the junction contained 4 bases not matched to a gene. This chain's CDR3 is CAISEFTSGAQETQYF. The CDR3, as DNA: TGTGCCATCAGTGAGTTCACTAGCGGGGCACAAGAGACCCAGTACTTC.

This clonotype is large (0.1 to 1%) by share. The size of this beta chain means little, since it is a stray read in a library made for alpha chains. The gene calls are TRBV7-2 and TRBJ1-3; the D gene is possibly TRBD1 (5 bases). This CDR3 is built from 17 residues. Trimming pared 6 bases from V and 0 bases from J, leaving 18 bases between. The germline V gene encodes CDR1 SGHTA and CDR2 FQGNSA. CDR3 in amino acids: CASSYGGVAYSGNTIYF. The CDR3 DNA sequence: TGTGCCAGCAGTTATGGGGGGGTGGCCTACTCTGGAAACACCATATATTTT.

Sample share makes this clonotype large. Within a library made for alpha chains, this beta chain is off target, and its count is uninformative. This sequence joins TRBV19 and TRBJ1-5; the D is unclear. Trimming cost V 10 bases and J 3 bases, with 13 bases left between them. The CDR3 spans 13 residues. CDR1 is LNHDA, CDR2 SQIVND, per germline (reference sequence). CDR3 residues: CATLDGYNQPQHF. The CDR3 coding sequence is TGTGCCACTTTGGACGGATACAATCAGCCCCAGCATTTT. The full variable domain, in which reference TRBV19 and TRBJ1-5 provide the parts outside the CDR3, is DGGITQSPKYLFRKEGQNVTLSCEQNLNHDAMYWYRQDPGQGLRLIYYSQIVNDFQKGDIAEGYSVSREKKESFPLTVTSAQKNPTAFYLCATLDGYNQPQHFGDGTRLSIL.

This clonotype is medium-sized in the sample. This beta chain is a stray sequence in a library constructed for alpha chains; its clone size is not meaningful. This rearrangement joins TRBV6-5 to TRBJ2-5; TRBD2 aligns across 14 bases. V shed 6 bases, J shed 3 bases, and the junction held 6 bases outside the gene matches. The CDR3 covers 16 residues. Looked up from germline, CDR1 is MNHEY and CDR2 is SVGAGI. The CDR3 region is CASSWTSGGLEETQYF. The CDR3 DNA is TGTGCCAGCAGCTGGACTAGCGGGGGGCTGGAAGAGACCCAGTACTTC.